This T cell receptor beta chain is from a study of cytomegalovirus exposure and HLA in healthy donors. All the people who gave samples were healthy bone marrow donors. The germline CDR1 and CDR2 sequences are SGHVS and FNYEAQ. The V gene lost 1 base and the J gene lost 1 base, with 15 bases spanning the gap. The CDR3 loop spans 17 amino acids. 13 Jbeta primers and 60 Vbeta primers were used for the PCR. Measured with immunoSEQ multiplex PCR; TCRdb has only the in-frame clones, and not every one. The sample records about 150,000 clones, 84% being singletons. The sequencing sample was made of PBMCs. The sequence derives from a young man in good health and CMV-seronegative. The chain employs TRBV7-6 and TRBJ2-3; TRBD1 might be the D (6 bases). The CDR3 DNA reads as TGTGCCAGCAGCTTAGAGGGGGTTAGCATTGGCACAGATACGCAGTATTTT. Its protein is CASSLEGVSIGTDTQYF.